This TCR beta chain was captured in a study of blood T cell repertoires in COVID-19. In the study overall: The United States, Italy and Spain supplied acute and convalescent COVID-19 samples. In each case, the material was cDNA or gDNA derived from T cells, B-cell-depleted T cells, or PBMCs.

Followed over time, Seattle patients had been enrolled while infection was active. CDR3 length: 18 amino acids. Unmatched junction bases numbered 9, after V lost 3 bases and J lost 2 bases. Germline V lookup: CDR1 KGHSH, CDR2 LQKENI. Authors' data handling: How many nucleated cells were present was estimated from reference gene primer amplification. Libraries were prepared by immunoSEQ multiplex PCR; TCRdb keeps only in-frame clonotypes and omits some of them. V and J calls and clone size are copied from that table; D and trimming were computed from the DNA. The top ten hold approximately 4.3% of the sample, which has over 100,000 clones, more than 85% seen once.

The receptor was isolated from a man aged 55 to 70 with COVID-19, enrolled during active disease. The chain has TRBV18 and TRBJ2-2; TRBD1 agrees at 10 bases. Sequenced material: peripheral blood. The CDR3 sequence is CASSPLGQGTLNTGELFF. CDR3 sequence (DNA): TGTGCCAGCTCACCCTTGGGACAGGGGACCCTAAACACCGGGGAGCTGTTTTTT.